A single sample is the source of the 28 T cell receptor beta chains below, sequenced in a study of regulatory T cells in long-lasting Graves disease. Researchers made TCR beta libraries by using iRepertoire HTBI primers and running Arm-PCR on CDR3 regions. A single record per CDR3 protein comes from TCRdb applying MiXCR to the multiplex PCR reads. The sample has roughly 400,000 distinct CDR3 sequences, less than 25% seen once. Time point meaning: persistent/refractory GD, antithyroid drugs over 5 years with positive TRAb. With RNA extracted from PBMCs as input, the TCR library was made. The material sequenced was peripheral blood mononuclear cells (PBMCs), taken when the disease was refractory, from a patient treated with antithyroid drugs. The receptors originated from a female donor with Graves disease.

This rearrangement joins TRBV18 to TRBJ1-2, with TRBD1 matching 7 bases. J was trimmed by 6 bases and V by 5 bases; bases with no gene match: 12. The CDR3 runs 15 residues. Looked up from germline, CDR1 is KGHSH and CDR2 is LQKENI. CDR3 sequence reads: CASSVLGQSLDGYTF. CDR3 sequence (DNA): TGTGCCAGCTCAGTCCTGGGACAGTCCTTGGATGGCTACACCTTC.

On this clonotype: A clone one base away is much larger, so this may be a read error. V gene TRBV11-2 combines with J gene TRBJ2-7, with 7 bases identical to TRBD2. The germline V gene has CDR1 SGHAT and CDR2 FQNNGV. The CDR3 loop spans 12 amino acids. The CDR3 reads CAASGNSYGQYF. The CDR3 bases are TGTGCCGCCAGCGGGAACTCCTACGGGCAGTACTTC. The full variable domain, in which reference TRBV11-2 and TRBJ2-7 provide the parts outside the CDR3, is EAGVAQSPRYKIIEKRQSVAFWCNPISGHATLYWYQQILGQGPKLLIQFQNNGVVDDSQLPKDRFSAERLKGVDSTLKIQPAKLEDSAVYLCAASGNSYGQYFGPGTRLTVT.

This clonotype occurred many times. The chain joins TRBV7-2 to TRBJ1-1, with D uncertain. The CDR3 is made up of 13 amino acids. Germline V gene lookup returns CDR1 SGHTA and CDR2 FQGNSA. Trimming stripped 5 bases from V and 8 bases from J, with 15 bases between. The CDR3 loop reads CASSLPERREAFF. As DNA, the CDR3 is TGTGCCAGCAGCCTCCCGGAAAGGAGGGAAGCTTTCTTT.

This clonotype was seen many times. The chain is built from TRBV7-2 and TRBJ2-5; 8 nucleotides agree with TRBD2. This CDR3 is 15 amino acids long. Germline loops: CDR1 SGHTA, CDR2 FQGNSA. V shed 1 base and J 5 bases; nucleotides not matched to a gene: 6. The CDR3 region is CASSLGAGGAETQYF. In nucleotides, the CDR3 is TGTGCCAGCAGCTTAGGGGCGGGAGGAGCTGAGACCCAGTACTTC.

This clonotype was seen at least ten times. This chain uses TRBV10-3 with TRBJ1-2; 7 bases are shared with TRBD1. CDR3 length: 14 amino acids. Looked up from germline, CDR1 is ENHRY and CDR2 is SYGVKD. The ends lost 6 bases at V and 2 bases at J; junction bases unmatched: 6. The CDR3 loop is CAISGDSLNYGYTF. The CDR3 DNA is TGTGCCATCAGCGGGGACAGCTTAAACTATGGCTACACCTTC.

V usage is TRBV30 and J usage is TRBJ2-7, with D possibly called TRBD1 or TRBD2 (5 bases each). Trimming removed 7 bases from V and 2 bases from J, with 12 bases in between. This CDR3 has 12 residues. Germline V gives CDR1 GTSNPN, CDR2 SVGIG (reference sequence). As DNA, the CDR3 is TGTGCCTTACGGGACGGACCCTACGAGCAGTACTTC. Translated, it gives CALRDGPYEQYF.

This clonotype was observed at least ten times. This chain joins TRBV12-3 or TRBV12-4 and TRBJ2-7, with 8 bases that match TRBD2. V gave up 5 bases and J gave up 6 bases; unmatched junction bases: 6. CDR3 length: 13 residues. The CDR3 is CASSTFTSGEQYF. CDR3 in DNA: TGTGCCAGCAGTACCTTCACTAGCGGCGAGCAGTACTTC.

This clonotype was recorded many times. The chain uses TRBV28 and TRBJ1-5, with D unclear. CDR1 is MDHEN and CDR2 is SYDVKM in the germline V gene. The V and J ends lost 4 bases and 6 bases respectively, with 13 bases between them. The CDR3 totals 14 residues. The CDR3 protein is CASSSSQWGQPQHF. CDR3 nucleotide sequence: TGTGCCAGCAGTTCCTCCCAGTGGGGTCAGCCCCAGCATTTT.

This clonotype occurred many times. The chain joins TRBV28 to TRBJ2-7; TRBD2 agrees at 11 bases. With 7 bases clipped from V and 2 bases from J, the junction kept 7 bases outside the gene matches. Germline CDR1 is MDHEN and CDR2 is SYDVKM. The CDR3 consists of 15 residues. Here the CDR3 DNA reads TGTGCCAGCAACCCGACTAGCGGGACCCCCTACGAGCAGTACTTC. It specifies CASNPTSGTPYEQYF.

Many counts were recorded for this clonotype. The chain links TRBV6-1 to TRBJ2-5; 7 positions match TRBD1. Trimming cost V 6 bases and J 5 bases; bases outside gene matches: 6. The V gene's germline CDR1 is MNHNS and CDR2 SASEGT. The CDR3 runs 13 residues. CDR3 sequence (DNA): TGTGCCAGCAGGGACTTCAGGGGGGAGACCCAGTACTTC. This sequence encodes CASRDFRGETQYF.

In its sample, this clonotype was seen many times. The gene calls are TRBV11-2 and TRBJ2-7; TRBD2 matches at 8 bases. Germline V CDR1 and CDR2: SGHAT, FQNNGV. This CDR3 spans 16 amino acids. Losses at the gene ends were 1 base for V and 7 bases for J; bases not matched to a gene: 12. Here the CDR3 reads CASSLGGGLGRREQYF. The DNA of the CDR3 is TGTGCCAGCAGCTTAGGGGGGGGACTAGGACGGCGGGAGCAGTACTTC.

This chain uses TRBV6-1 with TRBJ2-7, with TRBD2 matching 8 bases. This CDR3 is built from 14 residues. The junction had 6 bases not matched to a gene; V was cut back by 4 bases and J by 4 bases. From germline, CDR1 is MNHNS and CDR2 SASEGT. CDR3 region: CASSGTSGTYEQYF. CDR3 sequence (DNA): TGTGCCAGCAGTGGTACTAGCGGTACTTACGAGCAGTACTTC.

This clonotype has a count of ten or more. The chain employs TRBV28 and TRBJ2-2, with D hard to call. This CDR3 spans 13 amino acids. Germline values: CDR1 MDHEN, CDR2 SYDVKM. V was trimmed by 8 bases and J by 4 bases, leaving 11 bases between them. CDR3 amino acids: CASQGVITGELFF. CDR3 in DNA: TGTGCCAGCCAAGGAGTCATCACCGGGGAGCTGTTTTTT.

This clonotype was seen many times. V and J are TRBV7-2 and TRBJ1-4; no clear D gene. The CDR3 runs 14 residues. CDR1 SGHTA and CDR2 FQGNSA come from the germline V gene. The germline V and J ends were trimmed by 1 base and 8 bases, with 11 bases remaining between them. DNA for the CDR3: TGTGCCAGCAGCTTAGGAGGGTCCAGAGAAAAACTGTTTTTT. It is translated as CASSLGGSREKLFF.

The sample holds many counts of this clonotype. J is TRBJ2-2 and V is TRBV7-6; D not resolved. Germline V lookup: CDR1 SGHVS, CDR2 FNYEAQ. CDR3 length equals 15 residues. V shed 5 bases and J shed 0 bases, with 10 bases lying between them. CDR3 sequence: CASSPRAANTGELFF. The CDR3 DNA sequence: TGTGCCAGCAGCCCTAGGGCAGCGAACACCGGGGAGCTGTTTTTT.

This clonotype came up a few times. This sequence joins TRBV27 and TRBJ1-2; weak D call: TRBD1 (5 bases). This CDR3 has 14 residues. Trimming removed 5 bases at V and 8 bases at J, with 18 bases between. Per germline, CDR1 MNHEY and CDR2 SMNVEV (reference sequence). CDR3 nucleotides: TGTGCCAGCAGTCCATGGGACCGCGGCGGCGGCTACACCTTC. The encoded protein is CASSPWDRGGGYTF.

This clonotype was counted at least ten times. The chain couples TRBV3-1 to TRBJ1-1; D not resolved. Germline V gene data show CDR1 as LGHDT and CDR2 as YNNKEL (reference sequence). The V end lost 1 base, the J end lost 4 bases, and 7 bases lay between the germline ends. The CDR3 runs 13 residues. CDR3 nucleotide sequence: TGTGCCAGCAGCCAAGTAATAGGCACTGAAGCTTTCTTT. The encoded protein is CASSQVIGTEAFF.

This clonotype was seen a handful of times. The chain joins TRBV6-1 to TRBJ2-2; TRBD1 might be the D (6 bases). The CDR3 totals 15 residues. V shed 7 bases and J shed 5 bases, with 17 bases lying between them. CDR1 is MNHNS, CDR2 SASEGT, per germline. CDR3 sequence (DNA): TGTGCCAGCATTTTCCGGGACAAGGGTACCGGGGAGCTGTTTTTT. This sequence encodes CASIFRDKGTGELFF.

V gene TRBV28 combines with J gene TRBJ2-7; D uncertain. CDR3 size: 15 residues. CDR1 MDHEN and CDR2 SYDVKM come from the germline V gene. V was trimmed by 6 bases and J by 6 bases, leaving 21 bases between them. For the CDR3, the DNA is TGTGCCAGCAGCCCCACCTCCCGACTGGGTTTCGAGCAGTACTTC. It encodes CASSPTSRLGFEQYF.

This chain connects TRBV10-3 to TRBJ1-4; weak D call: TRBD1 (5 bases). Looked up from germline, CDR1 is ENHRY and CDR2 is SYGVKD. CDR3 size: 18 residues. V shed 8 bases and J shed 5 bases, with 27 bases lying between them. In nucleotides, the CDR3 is TGTGCCATCCTGACGCCGGGTGGGGCCACCCGCTCGAATGAAAAACTGTTTTTT. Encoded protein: CAILTPGGATRSNEKLFF.

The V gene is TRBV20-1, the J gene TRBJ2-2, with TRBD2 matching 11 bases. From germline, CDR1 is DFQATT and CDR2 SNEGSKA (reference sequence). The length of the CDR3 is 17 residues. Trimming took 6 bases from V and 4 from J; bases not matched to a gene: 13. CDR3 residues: CSAKQPTSGIGTGELFF. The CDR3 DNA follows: TGCAGTGCCAAACAGCCGACTAGCGGGATAGGCACCGGGGAGCTGTTTTTT.

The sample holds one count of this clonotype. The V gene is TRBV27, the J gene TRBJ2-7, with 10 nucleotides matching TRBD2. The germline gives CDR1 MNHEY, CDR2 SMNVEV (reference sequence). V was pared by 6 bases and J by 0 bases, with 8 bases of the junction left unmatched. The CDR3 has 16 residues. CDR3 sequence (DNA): TGTGCCAGCAGCCATCTAGCGGGAGAAGGCTCCTACGAGCAGTACTTC. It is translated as CASSHLAGEGSYEQYF.

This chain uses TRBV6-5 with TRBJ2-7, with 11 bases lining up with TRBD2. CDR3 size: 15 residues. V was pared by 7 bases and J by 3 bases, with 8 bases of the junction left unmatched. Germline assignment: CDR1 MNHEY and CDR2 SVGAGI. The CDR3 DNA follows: TGTGCCAGCAATTATTGGACTAGCGGGCTCTACGAGCAGTACTTC. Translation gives CASNYWTSGLYEQYF.

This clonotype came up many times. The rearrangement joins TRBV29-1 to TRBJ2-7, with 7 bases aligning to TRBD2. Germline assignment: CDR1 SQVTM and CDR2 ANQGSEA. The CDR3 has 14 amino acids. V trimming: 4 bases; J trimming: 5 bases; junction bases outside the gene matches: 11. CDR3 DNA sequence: TGCAGCGTTGCCGCCCGGGGGGTTGTGGACGAGCAGTACTTC. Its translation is CSVAARGVVDEQYF.

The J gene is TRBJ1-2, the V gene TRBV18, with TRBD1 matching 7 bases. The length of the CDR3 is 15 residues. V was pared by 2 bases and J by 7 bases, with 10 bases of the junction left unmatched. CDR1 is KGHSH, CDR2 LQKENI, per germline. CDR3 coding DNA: TGTGCCAGCTCACCAAATGCAGGGGGGATTATTGGCTACACCTTC. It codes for CASSPNAGGIIGYTF. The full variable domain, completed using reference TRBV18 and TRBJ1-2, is NAGVMQNPRHLVRRRGQEARLRCSPMKGHSHVYWYRQLPEEGLKFMVYLQKENIIDESGMPKERFSAEFPKEGPSILRIQQVVRGDSAAYFCASSPNAGGIIGYTFGSGTRLTVV.

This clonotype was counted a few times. CDR3 region: CASSPVGNGYTF. The CDR3, as DNA: TGTGCCAGCAGCCCGGTAGGAAATGGCTACACCTTC. The chain uses TRBV5-5 and TRBJ1-2; D uncertain. The germline V gene has CDR1 SGHKS and CDR2 YYEKEE (reference sequence). Deletions cut 4 bases from V and 6 bases from J, with 10 bases between. The CDR3 runs 12 residues.

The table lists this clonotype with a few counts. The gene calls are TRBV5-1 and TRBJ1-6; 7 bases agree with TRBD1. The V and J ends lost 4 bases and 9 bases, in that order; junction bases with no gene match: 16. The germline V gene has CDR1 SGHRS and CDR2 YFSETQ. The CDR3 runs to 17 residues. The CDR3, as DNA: TGCGCCAGCAGCCTAAAGGACAGGTTCTCGACTAGTTCACCCCTCCACTTT. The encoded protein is CASSLKDRFSTSSPLHF.

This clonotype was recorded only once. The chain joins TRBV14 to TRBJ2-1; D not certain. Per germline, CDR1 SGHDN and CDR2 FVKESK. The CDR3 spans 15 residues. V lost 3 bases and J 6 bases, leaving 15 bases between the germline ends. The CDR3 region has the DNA TGTGCCAGCAGCCAGCCGACTCTTATGGGCAATGAGCAGTTCTTC. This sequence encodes CASSQPTLMGNEQFF.